The 2 T cell receptor beta chains below come from one sample, sequenced in a study of blood T cell repertoires in COVID-19. Clones were sequenced by immunoSEQ multiplex PCR, and TCRdb holds only the in-frame ones, with some missing. The sample has 380,000 or so clones; roughly nine tenths are singletons. Input material: peripheral blood. The receptors originated from a man in his forties with acute or convalescent COVID-19.

This chain connects TRBV6-2 or TRBV6-3 to TRBJ1-3; D is unclear. Germline V gene data show CDR1 as MNHEY and CDR2 as SVGEGT. There are 12 residues in the CDR3. V gave up 5 bases and J gave up 7 bases, with 9 bases separating them. The CDR3, as DNA: TGTGCCAGCAGTCAGACTCGGAACACCATATATTTT. The encoded protein is CASSQTRNTIYF.

This chain uses TRBV5-1 with TRBJ2-2; 9 nucleotides agree with TRBD1. The CDR3 is 16 amino acids. The ends lost 1 base at V and 7 bases at J; junction bases unmatched: 8. Germline CDR1 is SGHRS and CDR2 is YFSETQ. The CDR3 DNA reads TGCGCCAGCAGCTTGAACGTCCCGGGACAGGGCGGGGAGCTGTTTTTT. It is translated as CASSLNVPGQGGELFF.